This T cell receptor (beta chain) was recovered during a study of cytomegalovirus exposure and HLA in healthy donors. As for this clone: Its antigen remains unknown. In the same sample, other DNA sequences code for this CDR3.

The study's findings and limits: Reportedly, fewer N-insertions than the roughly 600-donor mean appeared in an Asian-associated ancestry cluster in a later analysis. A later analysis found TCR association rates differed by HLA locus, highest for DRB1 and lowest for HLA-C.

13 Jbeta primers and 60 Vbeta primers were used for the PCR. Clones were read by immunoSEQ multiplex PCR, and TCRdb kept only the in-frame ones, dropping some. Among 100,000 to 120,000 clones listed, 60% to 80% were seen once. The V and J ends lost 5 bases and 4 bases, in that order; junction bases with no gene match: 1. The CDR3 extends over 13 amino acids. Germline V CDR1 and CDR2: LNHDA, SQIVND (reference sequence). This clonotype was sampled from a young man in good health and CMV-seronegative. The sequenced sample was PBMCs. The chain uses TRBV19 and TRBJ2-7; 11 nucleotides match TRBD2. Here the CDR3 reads CASSSSGRYEQYF. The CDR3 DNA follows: TGTGCCAGTAGTTCTAGCGGGAGGTACGAGCAGTACTTC.